This T cell receptor beta chain derives from a study of T cells after yellow fever vaccination. TCRdb passed the 5' RACE reads through MiXCR, listing each CDR3 protein once. The table includes around 300,000 distinct CDR3 sequences, approximately 4% detected once. Germline CDR1 reads SGHTA; CDR2 reads FQGTGA. This CDR3 has 14 amino acids. V lost 6 bases and J 0 bases, leaving 11 bases between the germline ends. This clonotype was seen a few times. The sequence came from a man aged 18 to 30 who received the YFV17D yellow fever vaccine. The specimen comprised PBMCs, sampled 15 days after the yellow fever booster vaccination. The chain uses TRBV7-3 and TRBJ1-1; D is ambiguous. The CDR3 reads CASSPAGVNTEAFF. CDR3 sequence (DNA): TGTGCCAGCAGTCCCGCGGGTGTGAACACTGAAGCTTTCTTT. The variable domain in full, completed from reference TRBV7-3 and TRBJ1-1, reads GAGVSQTPSNKVTEKGKYVELRCDPISGHTALYWYRQSLGQGPEFLIYFQGTGAADDSGLPNDRFFAVRPEGSVSTLKIQRTERGDSAVYLCASSPAGVNTEAFFGQGTRLTVV.